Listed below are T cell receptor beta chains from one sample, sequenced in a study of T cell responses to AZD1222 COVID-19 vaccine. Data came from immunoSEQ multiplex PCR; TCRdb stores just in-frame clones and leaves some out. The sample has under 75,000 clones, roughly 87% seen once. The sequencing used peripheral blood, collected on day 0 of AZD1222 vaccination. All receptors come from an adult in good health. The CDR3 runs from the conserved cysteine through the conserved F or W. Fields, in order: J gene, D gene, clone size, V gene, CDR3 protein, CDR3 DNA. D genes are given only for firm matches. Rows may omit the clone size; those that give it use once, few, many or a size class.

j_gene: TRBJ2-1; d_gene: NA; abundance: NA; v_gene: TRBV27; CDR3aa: CASSSALSSYNEQFF; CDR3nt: TGTGCCAGCAGTTCCGCGCTGAGCTCCTACAATGAGCAGTTCTTC
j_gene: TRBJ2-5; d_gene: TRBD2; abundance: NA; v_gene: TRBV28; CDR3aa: CASSPGTSRSETQYF; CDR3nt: TGTGCCAGCAGCCCCGGGACTAGCAGGAGTGAGACCCAGTACTTC
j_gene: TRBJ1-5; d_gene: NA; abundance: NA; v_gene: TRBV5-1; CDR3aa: CASSLGTESNQPQHF; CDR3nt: TGCGCCAGCAGCTTGGGTACGGAAAGCAATCAGCCCCAGCATTTT
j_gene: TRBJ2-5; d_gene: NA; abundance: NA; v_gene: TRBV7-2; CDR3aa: CASSRDQQETQYF; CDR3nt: TGTGCCAGCAGCCGCGATCAACAAGAGACCCAGTACTTC
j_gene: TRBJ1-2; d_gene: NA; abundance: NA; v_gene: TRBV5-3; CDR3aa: CARSWAREANYGYTF; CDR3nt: TGTGCCAGAAGCTGGGCAAGGGAGGCCAACTATGGCTACACCTTC
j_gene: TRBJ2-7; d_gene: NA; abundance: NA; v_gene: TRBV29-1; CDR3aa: CSVEWDGAAYEQYF; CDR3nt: TGCAGCGTTGAGTGGGACGGAGCTGCCTACGAGCAGTACTTC
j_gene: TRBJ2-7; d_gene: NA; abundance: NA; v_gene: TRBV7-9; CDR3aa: CASSPTGYEQYF; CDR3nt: TGTGCCAGCAGCCCCACAGGGTACGAGCAGTACTTC
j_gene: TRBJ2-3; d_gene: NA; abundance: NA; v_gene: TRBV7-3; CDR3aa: CASSFTLAADTQYF; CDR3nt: TGTGCCAGCAGCTTTACCCTCGCCGCGGATACGCAGTATTTT
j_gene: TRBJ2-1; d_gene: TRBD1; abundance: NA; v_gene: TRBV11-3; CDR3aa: CASSDRASYNEQFF; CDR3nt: TGTGCCAGCAGTGACAGGGCGTCCTACAATGAGCAGTTCTTC
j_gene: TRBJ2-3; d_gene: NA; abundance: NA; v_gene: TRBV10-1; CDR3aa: CASSAGYRSSGTDTQYF; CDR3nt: TGCGCCAGCTCGGCCGGGTACCGCTCCTCCGGCACAGATACGCAGTATTTT
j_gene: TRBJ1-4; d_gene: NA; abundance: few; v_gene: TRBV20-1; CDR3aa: CSASWGTEEKLFF; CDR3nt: TGCAGTGCTAGTTGGGGCACAGAGGAAAAACTGTTTTTT
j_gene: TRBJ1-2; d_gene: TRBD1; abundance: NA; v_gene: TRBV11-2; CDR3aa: CASSLDRAGGYTF; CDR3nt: TGTGCCAGCAGTCTCGACAGGGCTGGTGGCTACACCTTC
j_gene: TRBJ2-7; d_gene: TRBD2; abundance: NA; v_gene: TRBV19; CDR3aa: CASSMRASGGPYEQYF; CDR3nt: TGTGCCAGTAGTATGAGAGCTAGCGGGGGCCCATACGAGCAGTACTTC
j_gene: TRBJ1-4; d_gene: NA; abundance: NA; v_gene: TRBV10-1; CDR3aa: CASTPTVGSGRLFF; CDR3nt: TGCGCCAGCACTCCGACAGTGGGATCAGGGCGGCTGTTTTTT
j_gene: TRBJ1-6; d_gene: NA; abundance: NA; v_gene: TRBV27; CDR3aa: CASRWGWSSYNSPLHF; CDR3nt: TGTGCCAGCAGATGGGGGTGGAGCTCCTATAATTCACCCCTCCACTTT
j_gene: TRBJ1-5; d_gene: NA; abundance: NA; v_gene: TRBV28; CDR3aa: CASSWPRGNQPQHF; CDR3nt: TGTGCCAGCAGTTGGCCCCGTGGGAATCAGCCCCAGCATTTT
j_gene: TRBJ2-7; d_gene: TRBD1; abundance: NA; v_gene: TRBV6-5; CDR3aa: CASSYSGTGAWEQYF; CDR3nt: TGTGCCAGCAGTTACTCCGGGACAGGGGCTTGGGAGCAGTACTTC
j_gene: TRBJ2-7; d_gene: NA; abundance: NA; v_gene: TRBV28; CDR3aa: CASSPGRGEQYF; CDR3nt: TGTGCCAGCAGTCCGGGACGTGGTGAGCAGTACTTC
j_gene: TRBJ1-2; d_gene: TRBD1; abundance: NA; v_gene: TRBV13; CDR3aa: CASSSGTGYNYGYTF; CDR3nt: TGTGCCAGCAGCTCAGGGACAGGGTACAACTATGGCTACACCTTC
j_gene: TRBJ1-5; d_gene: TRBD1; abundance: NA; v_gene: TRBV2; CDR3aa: CASTEGASQPQHF; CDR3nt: TGTGCCAGTACTGAGGGGGCAAGTCAGCCCCAGCATTTT
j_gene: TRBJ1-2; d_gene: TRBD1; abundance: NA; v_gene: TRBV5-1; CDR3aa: CASSLDRGNGYTF; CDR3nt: TGCGCCAGCAGCCTTGACAGGGGAAACGGCTACACCTTC
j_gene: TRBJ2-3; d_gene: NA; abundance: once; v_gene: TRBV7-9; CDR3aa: CASSFERRLSTDTQYF; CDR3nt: TGTGCCAGCAGCTTCGAACGGCGTTTAAGCACAGATACGCAGTATTTT
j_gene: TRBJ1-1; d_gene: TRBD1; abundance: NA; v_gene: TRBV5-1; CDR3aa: CASSSPPGGTEAFF; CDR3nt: TGCGCCAGCAGCTCGCCCCCAGGGGGAACTGAAGCTTTCTTT
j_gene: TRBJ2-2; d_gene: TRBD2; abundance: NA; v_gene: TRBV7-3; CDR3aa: CASSLDQAGGRTGELFF; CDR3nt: TGTGCCAGCAGCTTAGATCAAGCGGGAGGGCGCACCGGGGAGCTGTTTTTT
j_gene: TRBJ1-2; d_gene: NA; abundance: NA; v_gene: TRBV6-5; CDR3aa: CASKAKQGSYGYTF; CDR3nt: TGTGCCAGCAAAGCTAAACAGGGCTCCTATGGCTACACCTTC
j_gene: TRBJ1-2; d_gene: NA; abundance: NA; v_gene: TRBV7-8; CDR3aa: CASSSVDGRGYGYTF; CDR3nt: TGTGCCAGCAGCTCCGTGGACGGGCGCGGCTATGGCTACACCTTC
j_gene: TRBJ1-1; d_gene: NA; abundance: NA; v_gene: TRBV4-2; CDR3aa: CASSQDRRDTEAFF; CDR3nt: TGTGCCAGCAGCCAAGATCGAAGGGACACTGAAGCTTTCTTT
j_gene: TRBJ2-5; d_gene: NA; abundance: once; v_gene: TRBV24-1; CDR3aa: CATSDSRNRAEQETQYF; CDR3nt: TGTGCCACCAGTGATTCTCGGAACCGGGCTGAGCAAGAGACCCAGTACTTC
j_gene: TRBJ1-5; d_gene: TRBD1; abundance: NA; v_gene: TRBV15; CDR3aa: CATSYRGNSNQPQHF; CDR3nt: TGTGCCACCTCATACAGGGGTAATAGCAATCAGCCCCAGCATTTT
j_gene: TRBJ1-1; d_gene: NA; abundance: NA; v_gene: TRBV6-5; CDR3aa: CASKGGNTEAFF; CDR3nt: TGTGCCAGCAAGGGGGGGAACACTGAAGCTTTCTTT
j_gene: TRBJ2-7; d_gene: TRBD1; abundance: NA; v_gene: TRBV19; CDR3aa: CASSPGTGSYEQYF; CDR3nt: TGTGCCAGTAGTCCCGGGACAGGGTCCTACGAGCAGTACTTC
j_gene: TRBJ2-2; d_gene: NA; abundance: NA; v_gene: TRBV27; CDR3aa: CASSLRGGTNTGELFF; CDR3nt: TGTGCCAGCAGTTTACGAGGAGGGACGAACACCGGGGAGCTGTTTTTT
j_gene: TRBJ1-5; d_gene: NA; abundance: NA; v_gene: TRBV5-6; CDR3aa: CASSLGFHQPQHF; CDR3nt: TGTGCCAGCAGCTTGGGGTTTCATCAGCCCCAGCATTTT
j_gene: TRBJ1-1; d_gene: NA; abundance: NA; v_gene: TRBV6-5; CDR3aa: CASSYGGSGMNTEAFF; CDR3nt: TGTGCCAGCAGTTACGGGGGTTCGGGGATGAACACTGAAGCTTTCTTT
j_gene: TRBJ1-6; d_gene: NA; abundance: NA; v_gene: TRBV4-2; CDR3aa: CASSQDAGQQYNSPLHF; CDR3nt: TGTGCCAGCAGCCAAGATGCAGGACAGCAGTATAATTCACCCCTCCACTTT
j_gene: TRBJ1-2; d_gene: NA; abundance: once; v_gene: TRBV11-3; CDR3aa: CASSLDKAARGGYTF; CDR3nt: TGTGCCAGCAGCTTAGATAAGGCAGCCCGCGGTGGCTACACCTTC
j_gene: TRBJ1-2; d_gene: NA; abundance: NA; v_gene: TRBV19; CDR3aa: CASRNRTAQYGYTF; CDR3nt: TGTGCCAGTAGAAATCGGACGGCCCAGTATGGCTACACCTTC
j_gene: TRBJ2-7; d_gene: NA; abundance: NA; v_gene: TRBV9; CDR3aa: CASSVSGGTYEQYF; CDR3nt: TGTGCCAGCAGCGTATCCGGCGGAACCTACGAGCAGTACTTC
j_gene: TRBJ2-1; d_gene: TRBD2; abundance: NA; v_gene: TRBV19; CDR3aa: CASSPDGRAVNEQFF; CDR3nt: TGTGCCAGTAGTCCTGACGGGAGGGCTGTCAATGAGCAGTTCTTC
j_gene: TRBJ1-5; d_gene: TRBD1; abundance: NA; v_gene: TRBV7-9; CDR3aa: CASSLGQGNQPQHF; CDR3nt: TGTGCCAGCAGCTTAGGACAGGGGAACCAGCCCCAGCATTTT
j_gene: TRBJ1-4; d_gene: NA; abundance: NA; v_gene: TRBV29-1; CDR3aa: CSVRLWGLDEKLFF; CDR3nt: TGCAGCGTCCGTCTGTGGGGGCTCGATGAAAAACTGTTTTTT
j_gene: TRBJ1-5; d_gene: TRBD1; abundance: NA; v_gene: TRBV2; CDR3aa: CASTGTGEHQPQHF; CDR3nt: TGTGCCAGCACCGGGACAGGGGAACATCAGCCCCAGCATTTT
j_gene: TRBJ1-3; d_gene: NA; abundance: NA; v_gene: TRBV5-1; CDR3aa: CASSLAGTVSGNTIYF; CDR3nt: TGCGCCAGCAGCTTGGCCGGGACGGTCTCTGGAAACACCATATATTTT
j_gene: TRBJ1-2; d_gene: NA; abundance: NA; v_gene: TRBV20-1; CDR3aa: CSANRQYGYTF; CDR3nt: TGCAGTGCTAACCGACAGTATGGCTACACCTTC